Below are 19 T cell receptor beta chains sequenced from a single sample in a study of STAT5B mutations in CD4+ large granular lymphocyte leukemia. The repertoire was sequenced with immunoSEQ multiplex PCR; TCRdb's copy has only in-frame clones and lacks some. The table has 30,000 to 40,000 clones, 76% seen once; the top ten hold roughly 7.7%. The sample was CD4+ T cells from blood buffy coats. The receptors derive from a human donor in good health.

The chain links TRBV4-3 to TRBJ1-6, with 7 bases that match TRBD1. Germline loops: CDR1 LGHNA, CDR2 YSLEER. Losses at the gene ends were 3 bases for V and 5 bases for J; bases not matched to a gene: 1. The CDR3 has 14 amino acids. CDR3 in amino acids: CASSQGQNNSPLHF. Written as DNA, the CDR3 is TGCGCCAGCAGCCAGGGACAGAATAATTCACCCCTCCACTTT.

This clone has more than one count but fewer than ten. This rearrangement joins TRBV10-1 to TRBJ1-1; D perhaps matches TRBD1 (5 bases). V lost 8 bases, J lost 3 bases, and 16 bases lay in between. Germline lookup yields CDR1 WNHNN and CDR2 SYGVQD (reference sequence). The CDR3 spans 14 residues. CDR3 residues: CASPRTLGDTEAFF. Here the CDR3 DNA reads TGCGCCAGCCCCCGTACCCTAGGGGACACTGAAGCTTTCTTT.

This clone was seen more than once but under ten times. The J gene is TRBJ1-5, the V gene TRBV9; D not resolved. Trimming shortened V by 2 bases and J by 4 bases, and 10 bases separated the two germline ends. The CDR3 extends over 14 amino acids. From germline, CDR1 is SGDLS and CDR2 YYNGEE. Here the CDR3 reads CASSVKGSNQPQHF. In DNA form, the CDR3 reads TGTGCCAGCAGCGTTAAGGGTTCGAATCAGCCCCAGCATTTT.

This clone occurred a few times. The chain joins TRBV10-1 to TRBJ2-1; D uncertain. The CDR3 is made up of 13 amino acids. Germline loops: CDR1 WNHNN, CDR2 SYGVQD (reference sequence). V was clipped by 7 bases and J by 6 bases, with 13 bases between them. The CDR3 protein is CASNNIARNEQFF. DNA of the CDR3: TGCGCCAGCAATAATATAGCCCGCAATGAGCAGTTCTTC.

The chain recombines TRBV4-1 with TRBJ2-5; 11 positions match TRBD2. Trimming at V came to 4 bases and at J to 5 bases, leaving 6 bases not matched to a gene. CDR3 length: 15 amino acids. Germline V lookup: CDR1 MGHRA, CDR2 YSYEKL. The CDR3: CASSPHTSGSETQYF. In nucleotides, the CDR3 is TGCGCCAGCAGCCCCCACACTAGCGGGAGTGAGACCCAGTACTTC.

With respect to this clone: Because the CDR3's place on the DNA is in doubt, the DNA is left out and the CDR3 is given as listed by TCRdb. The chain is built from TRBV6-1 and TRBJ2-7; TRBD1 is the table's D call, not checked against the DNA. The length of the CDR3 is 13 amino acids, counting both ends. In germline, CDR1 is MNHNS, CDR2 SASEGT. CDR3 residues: CASILDTKYEQYF.

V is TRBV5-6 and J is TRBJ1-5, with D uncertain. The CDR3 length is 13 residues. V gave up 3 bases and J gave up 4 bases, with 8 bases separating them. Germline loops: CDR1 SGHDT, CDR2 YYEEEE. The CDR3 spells CASSSTPNQPQHF. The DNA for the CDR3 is TGTGCCAGCAGCTCTACACCAAATCAGCCCCAGCATTTT.

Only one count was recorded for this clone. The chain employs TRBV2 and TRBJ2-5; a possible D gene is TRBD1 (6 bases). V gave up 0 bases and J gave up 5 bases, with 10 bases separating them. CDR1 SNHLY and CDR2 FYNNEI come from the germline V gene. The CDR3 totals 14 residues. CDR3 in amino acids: CASSEAGTPETQYF. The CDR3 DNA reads TGTGCCAGCAGTGAAGCGGGGACACCTGAGACCCAGTACTTC.

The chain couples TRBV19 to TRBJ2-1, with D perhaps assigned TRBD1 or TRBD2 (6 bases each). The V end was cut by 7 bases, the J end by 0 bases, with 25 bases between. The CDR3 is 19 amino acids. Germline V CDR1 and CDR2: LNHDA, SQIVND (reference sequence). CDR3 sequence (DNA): TGTGCCAGTAAGGGGGGACACACGCAGCGCTGGAGCTCCTACAATGAGCAGTTCTTC. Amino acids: CASKGGHTQRWSSYNEQFF.

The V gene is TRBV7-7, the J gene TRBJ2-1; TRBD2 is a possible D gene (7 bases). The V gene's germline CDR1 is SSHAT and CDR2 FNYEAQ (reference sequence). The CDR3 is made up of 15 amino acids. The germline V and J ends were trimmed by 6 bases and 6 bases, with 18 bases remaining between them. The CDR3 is CASSPGGGIGNEQFF. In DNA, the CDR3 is TGTGCCAGCAGTCCGGGGGGCGGGATCGGCAATGAGCAGTTCTTC.

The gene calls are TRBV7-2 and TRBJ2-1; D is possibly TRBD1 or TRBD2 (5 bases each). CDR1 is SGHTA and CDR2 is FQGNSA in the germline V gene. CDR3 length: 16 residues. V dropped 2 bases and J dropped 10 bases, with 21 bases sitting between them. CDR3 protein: CASSLLGVVGPGEQFF. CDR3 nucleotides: TGTGCCAGCAGCTTATTGGGGGTGGTGGGTCCAGGGGAGCAGTTCTTC.

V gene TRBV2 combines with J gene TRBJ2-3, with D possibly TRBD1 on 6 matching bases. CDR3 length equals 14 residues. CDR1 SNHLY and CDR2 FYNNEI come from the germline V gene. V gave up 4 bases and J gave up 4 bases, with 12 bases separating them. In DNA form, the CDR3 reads TGTGCCAGCAGTGTACAGGGCATACCAGATACGCAGTATTTT. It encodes CASSVQGIPDTQYF. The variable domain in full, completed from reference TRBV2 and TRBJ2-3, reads EPEVTQTPSHQVTQMGQEVILRCVPISNHLYFYWYRQILGQKVEFLVSFYNNEISEKSEIFDDQFSVERPDGSNFTLKIRSTKLEDSAMYFCASSVQGIPDTQYFGPGTRLTVL.

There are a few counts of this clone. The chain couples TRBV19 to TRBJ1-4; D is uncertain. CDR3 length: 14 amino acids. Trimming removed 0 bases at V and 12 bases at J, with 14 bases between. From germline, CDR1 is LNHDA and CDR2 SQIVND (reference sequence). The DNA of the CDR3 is TGTGCCAGTAGTATAGATCGGGGAGGGTCGGAACTGTTTTTT. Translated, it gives CASSIDRGGSELFF.

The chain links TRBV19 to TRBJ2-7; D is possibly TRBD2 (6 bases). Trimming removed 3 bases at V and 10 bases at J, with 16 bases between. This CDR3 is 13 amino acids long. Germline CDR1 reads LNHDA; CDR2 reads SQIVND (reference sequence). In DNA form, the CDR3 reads TGTGCCAGTAGTATCCGCCGGGAGAATGCACAGTACTTC. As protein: CASSIRRENAQYF. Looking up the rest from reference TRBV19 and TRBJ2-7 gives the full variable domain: DGGITQSPKYLFRKEGQNVTLSCEQNLNHDAMYWYRQDPGQGLRLIYYSQIVNDFQKGDIAEGYSVSREKKESFPLTVTSAQKNPTAFYLCASSIRRENAQYFGPGTRLTVT.

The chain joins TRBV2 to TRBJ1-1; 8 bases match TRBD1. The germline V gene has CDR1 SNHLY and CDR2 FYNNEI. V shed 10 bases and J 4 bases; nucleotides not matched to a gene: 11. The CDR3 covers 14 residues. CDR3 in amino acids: CANTYRGGITEAFF. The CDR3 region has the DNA TGTGCCAACACGTACAGGGGGGGTATCACTGAAGCTTTCTTT.

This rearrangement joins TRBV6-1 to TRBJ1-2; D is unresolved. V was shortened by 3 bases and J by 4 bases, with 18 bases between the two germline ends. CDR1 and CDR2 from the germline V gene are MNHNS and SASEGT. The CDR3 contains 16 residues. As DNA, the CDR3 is TGTGCCAGCAGTGACAGGTCTGGTAACTTCCTCTATGGCTACACCTTC. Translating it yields CASSDRSGNFLYGYTF.

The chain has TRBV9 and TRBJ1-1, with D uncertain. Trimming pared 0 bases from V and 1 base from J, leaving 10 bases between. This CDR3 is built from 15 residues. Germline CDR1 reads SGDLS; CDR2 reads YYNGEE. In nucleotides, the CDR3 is TGTGCCAGCAGCGTAGTCCCAGGCCCGAACACTGAAGCTTTCTTT. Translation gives CASSVVPGPNTEAFF.

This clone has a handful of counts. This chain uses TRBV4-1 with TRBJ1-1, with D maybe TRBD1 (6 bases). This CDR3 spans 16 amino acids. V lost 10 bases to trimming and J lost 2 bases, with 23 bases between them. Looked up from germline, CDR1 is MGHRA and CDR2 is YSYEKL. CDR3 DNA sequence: TGCGCCACCGGCCGGCTGATCGGGACACTTAACACTGAAGCTTTCTTT. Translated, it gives CATGRLIGTLNTEAFF.

DNA for the CDR3: TGCGCCAGCAGCAGGGAGGGGAGCACCACTGAAGCTTTCTTT. This encodes CASSREGSTTEAFF. The V and J genes are TRBV5-1 and TRBJ1-1; possible D gene TRBD1, 5 bases. CDR1 and CDR2 from the germline V gene are SGHRS and YFSETQ. Deletions cut 4 bases from V and 4 bases from J, with 14 bases between. The CDR3 is made up of 14 amino acids.